The entry that follows covers one T cell receptor beta chain sequence. Its antigen is as yet unknown. The source of the sample is a study of CD8 T cells in ankylosing spondylitis. Findings of the study overall: Seemingly distinctive of ankylosing spondylitis blood was a TCR beta motif formed by eight highly homologous variants. Matched ankylosing spondylitis synovial fluid reportedly contained a significantly enriched population of disease-linked clones. Some motif variants had been reported before (in reactive arthritis synovial fluid and blood).

TCRdb re-analysed the 5' RACE reads in MiXCR, keeping a single row per CDR3 protein. The sample lists approximately 340,000 distinct CDR3 sequences; around 15% were seen once. Trimming left V 1 base short and J 7 bases short, with 7 bases between. The CDR3 sequence is 12 residues long. Germline V gene lookup returns CDR1 SEHNR and CDR2 FQNEAQ (reference sequence). The sequencing input was blood, either unsorted or a sorted T cell fraction (not recorded which). The V gene is TRBV7-9, the J gene TRBJ1-1, with D possibly TRBD1 on 5 matching bases. This clonotype was obtained from a male donor with ankylosing spondylitis or in good health (not recorded which). The CDR3 loop reads CASSLGDYEAFF. The CDR3 DNA reads as TGTGCCAGCAGCTTAGGGGACTATGAAGCTTTCTTT.